This passage covers 24 T cell receptor beta chains from one sample sequenced in a study of post-analysis software for immune sequencing data. The study's findings and limits: A few TRBV segments (TRBV5-6, TRBV5-1 and TRBV20-1 among them) occurred more frequently in patients than in controls.

Libraries were made from TCR beta cDNA, and they carried unique molecular identifiers. TCRdb reanalysed the PCR reads using MiXCR and keeps one entry per CDR3 protein. The sample has hundreds of thousands of distinct CDR3 sequences; 25% to 30% are singletons. What these receptors recognize is not known. The specimen sequenced was blood. The receptor set was obtained from a girl aged 10 to 17 with multiple sclerosis.

This clonotype turned up a few times. The chain has TRBV7-9 and TRBJ1-1; D gene unclear. The germline V gene has CDR1 SEHNR and CDR2 FQNEAQ (reference sequence). CDR3 length: 12 residues. V lost 6 bases to trimming and J lost 3 bases, with 8 bases between them. CDR3 sequence (DNA): TGTGCCAGCAGACTCGGGGACACTGAAGCTTTCTTT. Protein: CASRLGDTEAFF.

In its sample, this clonotype was seen a few times. The gene calls are TRBV21-1 and TRBJ2-7; the D call TRBD2 from the table was never checked on the DNA. TRBV21-1 is an annotated pseudogene. The CDR3 loop spans 17 amino acids. The CDR3 spells CASSKTVRVAENYEQYF. CDR3 DNA: TGTGCCAGCAGCAAAACGGTCCGGGTAGCGGAGAACTACGAGCAGTACTTC.

In regard to this clonotype: A clone one base away is much larger, so this may be a read error. V and J are TRBV20-1 and TRBJ2-1; 8 positions agree with TRBD2. This CDR3 region has 12 residues. The germline V gene encodes CDR1 DFQATT and CDR2 SNEGSKA (reference sequence). V shed 6 bases and J 12 bases; nucleotides not matched to a gene: 10. The CDR3 DNA is TGCAGTGCCGGACCAGCGGGAGCCATGCAGTTCTTC. Its protein is CSAGPAGAMQFF.

This clonotype was observed a single time. The chain employs TRBV5-1 and TRBJ2-5; no clear D gene. The last part of the DNA fits TRBJ2-4 better; the J call may be wrong. CDR3 length equals 13 residues. The germline V gene encodes CDR1 SGHRS and CDR2 YFSETQ. Here the CDR3 reads CASSLATDNIQYF. The CDR3 bases are TGCGCCAGCAGCTTGGCCACAGACAACATTCAGTACTTC.

About this clonotype: A much larger clone differs by one base, so this may be a read error. The V gene is TRBV20-1, the J gene TRBJ2-5, with TRBD2 identical over 12 bases. The J call may be wrong; the DNA end is better matched by TRBJ2-7. This CDR3 comprises 14 residues. The germline gives CDR1 DFQATT, CDR2 SNEGSKA (reference sequence). The CDR3 sequence: CSAGTSGRICEQYF. CDR3 DNA sequence: TGCAGTGCTGGGACTAGCGGGCGTATCTGCGAGCAGTACTTC.

This clonotype was seen only a few times. This chain connects TRBV5-1 to TRBJ2-5; D perhaps matches TRBD2 (5 bases). The CDR3 is 15 residues long. CDR1 is SGHRS and CDR2 is YFSETQ in the germline V gene. Deletions cut 0 bases from V and 5 bases from J, with 14 bases between. CDR3 loop: CASSLDVLAGETQYF. The CDR3 DNA sequence: TGCGCCAGCAGCTTGGATGTTCTAGCCGGGGAGACCCAGTACTTC.

V usage is TRBV11-1 and J usage is TRBJ1-5; the D is unclear. The CDR3 has 14 amino acids. Germline V CDR1 and CDR2: SGHAT, FQDESV (reference sequence). V lost 5 bases, J lost 0 bases, and 8 bases lay in between. In DNA, the CDR3 is TGTGCCAGCAGCAAGACCGATAGCAATCAGCCCCAGCATTTT. Encoded protein: CASSKTDSNQPQHF.

The J gene is TRBJ2-7, the V gene TRBV20-1, with D hard to call. V lost 3 bases and J 7 bases, leaving 28 bases between the germline ends. There are 17 residues in the CDR3. CDR1 is DFQATT, CDR2 SNEGSKA, per germline (reference sequence). Here the CDR3 DNA reads TGCAGTGCTAGTGACCCCACGGACCCCAAATCTAACAATGAGCAGTACTTC. The encoded protein is CSASDPTDPKSNNEQYF.

The rearrangement joins TRBV20-1 to TRBJ2-5; 9 bases are a match to TRBD1. The germline V gene encodes CDR1 DFQATT and CDR2 SNEGSKA (reference sequence). V dropped 6 bases and J dropped 11; count of bases not matched to a gene: 19. The CDR3 totals 15 residues. The CDR3 coding sequence is TGCAGTGCCATAGGGGACAGGGCCAGACAGGATGAGCAGTACTTC. It yields the protein CSAIGDRARQDEQYF.

This clonotype was observed a single time. At one end, the junction sequence differs from germline, possibly due to a read error. The chain recombines TRBV20-1 with TRBJ2-1, with TRBD2 matching over 7 bases. The CDR3 runs 14 residues. Germline V gives CDR1 DFQATT, CDR2 SNEGSKA (reference sequence). The CDR3 nucleotides are TGCAGTACTAGAGAGGCTAGCGGATTGAATGAGCAGTTCTTC. Translating gives CSTREASGLNEQFF.

This clonotype was counted between two and nine times. The V call is TRBV9, the J call TRBJ2-1; TRBD2 agrees at 14 bases. The trim removed 3 bases at V and 13 bases at J, leaving 9 bases unmatched. The length of the CDR3 is 15 residues. Germline V gene lookup returns CDR1 SGDLS and CDR2 YYNGEE. The CDR3 coding sequence is TGTGCCAGCAGCGCACAGGGACTAGCGGGAGTAAGCCAGTTCTTC. Translating gives CASSAQGLAGVSQFF.

V usage is TRBV6-5 and J usage is TRBJ2-1; the match to TRBD2 covers 7 bases. Germline lookup yields CDR1 MNHEY and CDR2 SVGAGI. The junction had 5 bases not matched to a gene; V was cut back by 0 bases and J by 0 bases. The CDR3 sequence is 17 residues long. In nucleotides, the CDR3 is TGTGCCAGCAGTTACTCTCTTCCGGGGGGCTCCTACAATGAGCAGTTCTTC. This sequence encodes CASSYSLPGGSYNEQFF.

This clonotype was counted between two and nine times. CDR3 amino acids: CASGRYDNEQFF. CDR3 nucleotides: TGTGCCAGCGGGAGGTATGACAATGAGCAGTTCTTC. The chain combines TRBV28 with TRBJ2-1; a weak D match, TRBD2 (6 bases). The CDR3 spans 12 residues. From germline, CDR1 is MDHEN and CDR2 SYDVKM. V shed 8 bases and J shed 5 bases, with 10 bases lying between them.

The V gene is TRBV24-1, the J gene TRBJ2-3; 9 nucleotides agree with TRBD1. The V gene end was trimmed by 6 bases and the J gene end by 5 bases; junction bases not matched to a gene: 11. CDR1 is KGHDR and CDR2 is SFDVKD in the germline V gene. This CDR3 comprises 16 residues. The CDR3 spells CATSPLTGGARDTQYF. In nucleotides, the CDR3 is TGTGCCACCAGTCCCCTTACAGGGGGCGCGAGAGATACGCAGTATTTT.

In this sample, this clonotype turned up a few times. The V gene is TRBV6-2 or TRBV6-3, the J gene TRBJ1-1; D ambiguous. The CDR3 consists of 12 residues. CDR1 and CDR2 (germline): MNHEY, SVGEGT. Trimming pared 6 bases from V and 2 bases from J, leaving 7 bases between. DNA of the CDR3: TGTGCCAGCAGAATCGGCAACACTGAAGCTTTCTTT. Translated, it gives CASRIGNTEAFF.

This chain joins TRBV9 and TRBJ2-4, with D perhaps assigned TRBD1 or TRBD2 (5 bases each). The V gene's germline CDR1 is SGDLS and CDR2 YYNGEE. The V gene lost 2 bases and the J gene lost 2 bases, with 20 bases spanning the gap. This CDR3 contains 18 residues. CDR3 sequence: CASSVLPYGAGTKNIQYF. DNA for the CDR3: TGTGCCAGCAGCGTGCTCCCTTACGGGGCAGGGACCAAAAACATTCAGTACTTC.

The V and J genes are TRBV7-8 and TRBJ2-1; TRBD2 aligns across 8 bases. CDR1 and CDR2 (germline): SGHVS, FQNEAQ. V lost 7 bases and J lost 8; bases outside the gene matches: 13. The CDR3 extends over 15 amino acids. The chain's CDR3 is CASNPSGRAWDEQFF. CDR3 DNA: TGTGCCAGCAACCCCTCCGGGAGGGCCTGGGATGAGCAGTTCTTC.

The chain has TRBV28 and TRBJ2-3; TRBD2 agrees at 13 bases. Per germline, CDR1 MDHEN and CDR2 SYDVKM. CDR3 length: 15 amino acids. J was trimmed by 6 bases and V by 3 bases; bases with no gene match: 3. The CDR3 loop is CASSLGTSGMDTQYF. The CDR3 coding sequence is TGTGCCAGCAGTTTGGGGACTAGCGGGATGGATACGCAGTATTTT.

This clonotype came up once. The conserved final phenylalanine or tryptophan is absent from the CDR3, which likely points to a read error. The chain uses TRBV6-6 and TRBJ1-5; D is undetermined. Germline assignment: CDR1 MNHNY and CDR2 SVGAGI (reference sequence). Trimming removed 6 bases from V and 1 base from J, with 7 bases in between. CDR3 length equals 13 residues. CDR3 loop: CASRERSNQPQHV. CDR3 coding DNA: TGTGCCAGCAGGGAAAGAAGCAATCAGCCCCAGCATGTT.

This clonotype was counted between two and nine times. The rearrangement links TRBV6-2 or TRBV6-3 to TRBJ2-3; D may be TRBD2 (5 bases). Germline V gene lookup returns CDR1 MNHEY and CDR2 SVGEGT. The length of the CDR3 is 14 residues. The ends were cut back, 6 bases at V and 1 base at J, with 11 bases in the middle. The CDR3 sequence is CASRLAPGTDTQYF. DNA of the CDR3: TGTGCCAGCAGGCTAGCTCCCGGCACAGATACGCAGTATTTT.

Comment on this clonotype: One junction end disagrees with the germline gene, perhaps due to a read error. V gene TRBV2 combines with J gene TRBJ2-5; 13 nucleotides match TRBD2. CDR1 SNHLY and CDR2 FYNNEI come from the germline V gene. There are 15 residues in the CDR3. CDR3 region: CASREGLAGVETQYF. In DNA form, the CDR3 reads TGTGCCAGCAGAGAAGGACTAGCGGGAGTTGAGACCCAGTACTTC.

The CDR3 is CASRYRVFGMNTEAFF. The CDR3 DNA follows: TGTGCCAGCAGATACAGGGTCTTTGGAATGAACACTGAAGCTTTCTTT. The chain combines TRBV28 with TRBJ1-1; a weak D match, TRBD1 (6 bases). The CDR3 is 16 residues long. CDR1 and CDR2 from the germline V gene are MDHEN and SYDVKM. V dropped 6 bases and J dropped 0 bases, with 17 bases sitting between them. The whole variable domain, filled in from reference TRBV28 and TRBJ1-1, reads DVKVTQSSRYLVKRTGEKVFLECVQDMDHENMFWYRQDPGLGLRLIYFSYDVKMKEKGDIPEGYSVSREKKERFSLILESASTNQTSMYLCASRYRVFGMNTEAFFGQGTRLTVV.

The J gene is TRBJ2-1, the V gene TRBV20-1, with 10 bases that match TRBD2. The CDR3 has 14 residues. Trimming removed 1 base from V and 5 bases from J; junction bases left unmatched: 2. Germline V gives CDR1 DFQATT, CDR2 SNEGSKA (reference sequence). CDR3 nucleotide sequence: TGCAGTGCTAGAGGGACTAGCGGAAACAATGAGCAGTTCTTC. Amino acids: CSARGTSGNNEQFF.

The chain carries TRBV12-3 or TRBV12-4 and TRBJ2-5; D is perhaps TRBD2 (5 bases). The J call may be mistaken, given a closer DNA end match to TRBJ2-7. The CDR3 spans 14 residues. CDR3 in DNA: TGTGCCAGCAGATTCGGCGGACTGATCTACGAGCAGTACTTC. Protein: CASRFGGLIYEQYF.